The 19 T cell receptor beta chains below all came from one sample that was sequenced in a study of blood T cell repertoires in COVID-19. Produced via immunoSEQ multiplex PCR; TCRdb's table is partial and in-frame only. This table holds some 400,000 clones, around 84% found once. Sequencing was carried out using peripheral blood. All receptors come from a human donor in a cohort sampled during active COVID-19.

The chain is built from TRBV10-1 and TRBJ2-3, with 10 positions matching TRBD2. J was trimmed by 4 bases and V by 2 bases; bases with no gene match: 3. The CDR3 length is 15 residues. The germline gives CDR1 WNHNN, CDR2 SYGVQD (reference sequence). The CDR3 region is CASSESGRASDTQYF. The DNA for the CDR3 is TGCGCCAGCAGTGAGAGCGGGAGGGCGTCAGATACGCAGTATTTT.

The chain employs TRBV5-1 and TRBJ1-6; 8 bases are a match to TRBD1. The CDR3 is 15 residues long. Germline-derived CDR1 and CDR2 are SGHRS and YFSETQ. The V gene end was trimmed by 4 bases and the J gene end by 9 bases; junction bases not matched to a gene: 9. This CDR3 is CASSPLGTGSSPLHF. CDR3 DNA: TGCGCCAGCAGCCCGCTTGGGACAGGTTCTTCACCCCTCCACTTT.

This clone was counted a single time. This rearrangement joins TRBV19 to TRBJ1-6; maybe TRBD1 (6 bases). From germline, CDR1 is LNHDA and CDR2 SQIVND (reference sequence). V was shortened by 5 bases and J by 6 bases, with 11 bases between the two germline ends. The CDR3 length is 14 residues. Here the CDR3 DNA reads TGTGCCAGTAGTGAAACAGGGAGTAATTCACCCCTCCACTTT. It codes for CASSETGSNSPLHF.

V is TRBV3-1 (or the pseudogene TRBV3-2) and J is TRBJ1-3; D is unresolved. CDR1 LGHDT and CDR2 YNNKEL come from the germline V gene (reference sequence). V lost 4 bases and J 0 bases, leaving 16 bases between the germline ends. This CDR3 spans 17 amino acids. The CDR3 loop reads CASSRAAGDISGNTIYF. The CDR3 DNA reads TGTGCCAGCAGCCGAGCTGCCGGTGATATCTCTGGAAACACCATATATTTT.

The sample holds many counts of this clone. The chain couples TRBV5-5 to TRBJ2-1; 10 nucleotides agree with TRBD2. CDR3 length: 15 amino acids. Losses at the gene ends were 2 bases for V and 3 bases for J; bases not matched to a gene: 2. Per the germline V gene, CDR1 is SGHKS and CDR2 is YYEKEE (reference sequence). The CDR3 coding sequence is TGTGCCAGCAGCTTAGGACTAGCGGACTACAATGAGCAGTTCTTC. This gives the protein CASSLGLADYNEQFF.

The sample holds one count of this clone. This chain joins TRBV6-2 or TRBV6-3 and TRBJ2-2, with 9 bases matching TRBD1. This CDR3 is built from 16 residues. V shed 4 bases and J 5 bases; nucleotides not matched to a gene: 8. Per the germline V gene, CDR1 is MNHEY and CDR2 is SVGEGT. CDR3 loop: CASSSESGTGTGELFF. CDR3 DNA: TGTGCCAGCAGTTCCGAGTCCGGGACAGGGACCGGGGAGCTGTTTTTT.

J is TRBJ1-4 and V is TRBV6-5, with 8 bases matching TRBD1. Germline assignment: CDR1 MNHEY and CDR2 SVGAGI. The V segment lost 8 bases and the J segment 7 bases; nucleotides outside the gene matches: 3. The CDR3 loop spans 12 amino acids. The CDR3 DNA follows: TGTGCCAGCCAGGGGGCTGGTGAAAAACTGTTTTTT. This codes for CASQGAGEKLFF.

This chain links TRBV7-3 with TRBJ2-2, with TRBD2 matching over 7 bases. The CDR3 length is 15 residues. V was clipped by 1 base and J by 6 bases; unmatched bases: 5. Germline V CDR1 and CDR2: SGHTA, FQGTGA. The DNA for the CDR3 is TGTGCCAGCAGCTTAAGCGGTGGGAGGGCCGGGGAGCTGTTTTTT. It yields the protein CASSLSGGRAGELFF.

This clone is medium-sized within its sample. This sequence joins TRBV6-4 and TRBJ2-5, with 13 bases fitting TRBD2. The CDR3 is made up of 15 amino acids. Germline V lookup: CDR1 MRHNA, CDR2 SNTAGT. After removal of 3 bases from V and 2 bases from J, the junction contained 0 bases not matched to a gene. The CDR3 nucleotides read TGTGCCAGCAGTGAGACTAGCGGGGGGCAAGAGACCCAGTACTTC. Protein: CASSETSGGQETQYF.

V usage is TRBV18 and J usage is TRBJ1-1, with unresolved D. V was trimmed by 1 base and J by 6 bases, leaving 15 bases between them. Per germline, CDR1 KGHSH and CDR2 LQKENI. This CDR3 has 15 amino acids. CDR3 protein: CASSPLLARDPEAFF. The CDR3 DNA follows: TGTGCCAGCTCACCACTTCTAGCCAGAGACCCTGAAGCTTTCTTT. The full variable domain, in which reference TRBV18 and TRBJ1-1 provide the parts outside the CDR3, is NAGVMQNPRHLVRRRGQEARLRCSPMKGHSHVYWYRQLPEEGLKFMVYLQKENIIDESGMPKERFSAEFPKEGPSILRIQQVVRGDSAAYFCASSPLLARDPEAFFGQGTRLTVV.

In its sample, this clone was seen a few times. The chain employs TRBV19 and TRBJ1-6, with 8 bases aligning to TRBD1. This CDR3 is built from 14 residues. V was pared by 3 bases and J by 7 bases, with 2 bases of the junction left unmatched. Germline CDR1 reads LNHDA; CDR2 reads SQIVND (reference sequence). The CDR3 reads CASSIQGANSPLHF. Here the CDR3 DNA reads TGTGCCAGTAGTATTCAGGGGGCAAATTCACCCCTCCACTTT.

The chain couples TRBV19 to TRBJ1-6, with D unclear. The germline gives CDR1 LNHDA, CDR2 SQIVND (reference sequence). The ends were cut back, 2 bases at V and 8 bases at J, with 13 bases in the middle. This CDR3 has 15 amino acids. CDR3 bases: TGTGCCAGTAGTATACAGCAGAGCCAGGATTCACCCCTCCACTTT. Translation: CASSIQQSQDSPLHF.

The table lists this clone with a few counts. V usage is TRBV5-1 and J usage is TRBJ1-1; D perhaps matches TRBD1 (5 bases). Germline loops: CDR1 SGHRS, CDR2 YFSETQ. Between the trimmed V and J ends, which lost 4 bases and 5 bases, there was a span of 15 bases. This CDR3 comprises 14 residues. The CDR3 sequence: CASSPSAGVTEAFF. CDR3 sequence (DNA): TGCGCCAGCAGCCCATCGGCGGGGGTAACTGAAGCTTTCTTT.

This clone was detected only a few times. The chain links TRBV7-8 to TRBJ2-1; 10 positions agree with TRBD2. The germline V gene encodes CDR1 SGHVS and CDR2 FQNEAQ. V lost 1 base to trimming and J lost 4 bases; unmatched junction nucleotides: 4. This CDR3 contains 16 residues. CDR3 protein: CASSLGPAGGYNEQFF. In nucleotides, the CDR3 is TGTGCCAGCAGCTTAGGGCCAGCGGGAGGGTACAATGAGCAGTTCTTC.

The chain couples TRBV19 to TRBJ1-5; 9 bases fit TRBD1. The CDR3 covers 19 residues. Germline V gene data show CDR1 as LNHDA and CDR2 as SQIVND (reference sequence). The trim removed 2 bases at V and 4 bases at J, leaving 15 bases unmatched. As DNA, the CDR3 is TGTGCCAGTAGTATAAGCGTGATGGGTAGGGACAGGGTAAATCAGCCCCAGCATTTT. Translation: CASSISVMGRDRVNQPQHF.

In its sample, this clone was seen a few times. CDR3 DNA sequence: TGTGCCAGCAGCCCCGGGACTAGTATAGCAGAGACCCAGTACTTC. Its translation: CASSPGTSIAETQYF. The V gene is TRBV7-8, the J gene TRBJ2-5; TRBD2 matches 8 bases. This CDR3 spans 15 amino acids. V was pared by 5 bases and J by 4 bases, with 9 bases of the junction left unmatched. Per the germline V gene, CDR1 is SGHVS and CDR2 is FQNEAQ.

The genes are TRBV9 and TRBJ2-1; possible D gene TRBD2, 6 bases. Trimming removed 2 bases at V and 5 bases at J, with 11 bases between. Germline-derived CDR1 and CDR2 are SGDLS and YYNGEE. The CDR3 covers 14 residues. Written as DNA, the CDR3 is TGTGCCAGCAGCGTGGGAGGCGGGGACAATGAGCAGTTCTTC. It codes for CASSVGGGDNEQFF.

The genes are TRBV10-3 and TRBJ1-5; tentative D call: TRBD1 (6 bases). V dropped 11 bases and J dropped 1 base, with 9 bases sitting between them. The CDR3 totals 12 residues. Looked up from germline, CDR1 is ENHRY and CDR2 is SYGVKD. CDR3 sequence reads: CASGQSNQPQHF. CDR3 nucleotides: TGTGCCTCCGGACAGAGCAATCAGCCCCAGCATTTT.

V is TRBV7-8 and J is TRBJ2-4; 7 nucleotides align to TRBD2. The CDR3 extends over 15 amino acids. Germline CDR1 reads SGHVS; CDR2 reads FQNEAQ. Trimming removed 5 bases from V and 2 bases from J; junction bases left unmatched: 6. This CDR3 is CASSPPGGPKNIQYF. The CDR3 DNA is TGTGCCAGCAGCCCCCCGGGGGGACCCAAAAACATTCAGTACTTC. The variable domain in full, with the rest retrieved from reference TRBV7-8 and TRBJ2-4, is GAGVSQSPRYKVAKRGQDVALRCDPISGHVSLFWYQQALGQGPEFLTYFQNEAQLDKSGLPSDRFFAERPEGSVSTLKIQRTQQEDSAVYLCASSPPGGPKNIQYFGAGTRLSVL.